This T cell receptor beta chain emerged from a study of Ad26.COV2.S vaccination and SARS-CoV-2 variants. Described treatment: about 20 received Ad26.COV2.S at low or high dose, single or two shots; a few received placebo; per-sample allocation not given. On day 63 after the first injection, vaccine and placebo recipients gave samples. Here immunoSEQ multiplex PCR was the method, and the copy in TCRdb shows in-frame clones only, minus some. The table has hundreds of thousands of clones, approximately 83% seen once. From germline, CDR1 is SGHNT and CDR2 YYREEE (reference sequence). The CDR3 has 13 residues. V lost 0 bases and J lost 5, with 9 bases in between.

Material: peripheral blood, obtained in a trial of Ad26.COV2.S vaccine versus placebo. The chain is built from TRBV5-4 and TRBJ2-7, with a tentative D call TRBD2 (6 bases). The TCR originated in a person aged 18-60 years who received the Ad26.COV2.S COVID-19 vaccine or a placebo. The chain's CDR3 is CASSLEGEDEQYF. CDR3 nucleotide sequence: TGTGCCAGCAGCTTGGAAGGGGAGGACGAGCAGTACTTC.